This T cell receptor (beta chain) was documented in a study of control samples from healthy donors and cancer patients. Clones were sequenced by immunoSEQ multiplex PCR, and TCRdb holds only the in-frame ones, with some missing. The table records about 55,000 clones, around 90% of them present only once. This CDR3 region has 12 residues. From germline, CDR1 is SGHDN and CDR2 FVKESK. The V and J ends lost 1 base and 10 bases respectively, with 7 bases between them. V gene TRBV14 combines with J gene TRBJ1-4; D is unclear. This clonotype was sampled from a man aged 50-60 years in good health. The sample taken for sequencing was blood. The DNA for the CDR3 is TGTGCCAGCAGCCAAGCCCACATAAAACTGTTTTTT. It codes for CASSQAHIKLFF. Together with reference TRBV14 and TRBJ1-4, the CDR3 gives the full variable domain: EAGVTQFPSHSVIEKGQTVTLRCDPISGHDNLYWYRRVMGKEIKFLLHFVKESKQDESGMPNNRFLAERTGGTYSTLKVQPAELEDSGVYFCASSQAHIKLFFGSGTQLSVL.